The subject of this entry is one T cell receptor beta chain. This sample is drawn from a study of blood T cell repertoires in COVID-19. Across the whole study: Samples taken during acute and convalescent COVID-19 were collected in the United States, Italy and Spain. In each case, the material was cDNA or gDNA derived from T cells, B-cell-depleted T cells, or PBMCs.

Original data processing: The assay estimated nucleated cells by amplifying reference gene primers. TCRdb's table, derived via immunoSEQ multiplex PCR, lists solely in-frame clones and lacks some. D and trimming were read from the DNA, whereas the V and J calls and clone size are those reported in that table. The top ten hold about 12% of the sample, which has about 64,000 clones, around 86% seen once. CDR1 is ENHRY, CDR2 SYGVKD, per germline. The CDR3 is made up of 14 amino acids. V lost 8 bases and J lost 2; bases outside the gene matches: 6. V is TRBV10-3 and J is TRBJ2-1, with 7 bases identical to TRBD1. The sample comprised peripheral blood. The receptor was derived from a human donor in a cohort sampled during active COVID-19. CDR3 protein: CAIVQGQTYNEQFF. CDR3 coding DNA: TGTGCCATCGTCCAGGGACAGACCTACAATGAGCAGTTCTTC.